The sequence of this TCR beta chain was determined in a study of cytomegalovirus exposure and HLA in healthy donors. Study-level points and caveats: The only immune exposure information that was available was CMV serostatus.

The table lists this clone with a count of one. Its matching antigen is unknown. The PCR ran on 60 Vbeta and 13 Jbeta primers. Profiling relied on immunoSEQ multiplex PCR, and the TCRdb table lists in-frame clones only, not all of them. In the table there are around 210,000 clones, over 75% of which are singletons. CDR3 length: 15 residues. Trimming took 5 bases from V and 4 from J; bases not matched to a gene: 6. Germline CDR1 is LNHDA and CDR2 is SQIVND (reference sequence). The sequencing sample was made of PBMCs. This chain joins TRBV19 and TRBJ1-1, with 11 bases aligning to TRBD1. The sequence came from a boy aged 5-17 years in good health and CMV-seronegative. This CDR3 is CASSPGQGAVTEAFF. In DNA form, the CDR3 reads TGTGCCAGTAGTCCTGGACAGGGGGCCGTCACTGAAGCTTTCTTT.